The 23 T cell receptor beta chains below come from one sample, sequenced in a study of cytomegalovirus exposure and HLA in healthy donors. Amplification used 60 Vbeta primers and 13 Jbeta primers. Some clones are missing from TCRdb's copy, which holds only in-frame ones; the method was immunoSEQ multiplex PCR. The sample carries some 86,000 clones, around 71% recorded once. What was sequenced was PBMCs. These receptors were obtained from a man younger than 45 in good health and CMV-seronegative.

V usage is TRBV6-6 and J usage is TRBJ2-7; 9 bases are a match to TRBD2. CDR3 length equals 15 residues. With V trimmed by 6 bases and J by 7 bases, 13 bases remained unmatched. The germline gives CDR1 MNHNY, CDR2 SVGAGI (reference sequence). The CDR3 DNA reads TGTGCCAGCAGCCCCGGGGGTAGCGGGAGAGGAGAGCAGTACTTC. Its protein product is CASSPGGSGRGEQYF.

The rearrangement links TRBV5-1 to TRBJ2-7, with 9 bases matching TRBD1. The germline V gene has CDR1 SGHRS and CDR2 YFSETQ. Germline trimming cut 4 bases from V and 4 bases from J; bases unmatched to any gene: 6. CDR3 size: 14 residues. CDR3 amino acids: CASSMGQGEYEQYF. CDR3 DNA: TGCGCCAGCAGCATGGGACAGGGCGAATACGAGCAGTACTTC. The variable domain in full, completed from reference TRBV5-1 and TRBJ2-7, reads KAGVTQTPRYLIKTRGQQVTLSCSPISGHRSVSWYQQTPGQGLQFLFEYFSETQRNKGNFPGRFSGRQFSNSRSEMNVSTLELGDSALYLCASSMGQGEYEQYFGPGTRLTVT.

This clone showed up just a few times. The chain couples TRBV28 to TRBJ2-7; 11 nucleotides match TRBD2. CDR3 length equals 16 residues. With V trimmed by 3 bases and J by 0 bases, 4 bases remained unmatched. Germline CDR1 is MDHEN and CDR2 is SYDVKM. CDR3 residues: CASSFLAGGISYEQYF. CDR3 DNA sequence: TGTGCCAGCAGTTTTTTAGCGGGAGGGATCTCCTACGAGCAGTACTTC.

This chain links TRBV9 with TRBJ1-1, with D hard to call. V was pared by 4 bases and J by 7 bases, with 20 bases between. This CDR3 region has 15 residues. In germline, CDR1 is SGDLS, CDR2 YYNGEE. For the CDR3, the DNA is TGTGCCAGCAGCCAACCCGGTGGGCTCCCCTTTGAAGCTTTCTTT. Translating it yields CASSQPGGLPFEAFF.

DNA of the CDR3: TGTGCCATCAGTGTGTCCAGCCCTAGGGGCACTGAAGCTTTCTTT. As protein: CAISVSSPRGTEAFF. V and J are TRBV10-3 and TRBJ1-1, with a weak D call TRBD1 (5 bases). Germline V gives CDR1 ENHRY, CDR2 SYGVKD. CDR3 length: 15 amino acids. Trimming took off 4 bases at V and 4 bases at J, with 16 bases between the two ends.

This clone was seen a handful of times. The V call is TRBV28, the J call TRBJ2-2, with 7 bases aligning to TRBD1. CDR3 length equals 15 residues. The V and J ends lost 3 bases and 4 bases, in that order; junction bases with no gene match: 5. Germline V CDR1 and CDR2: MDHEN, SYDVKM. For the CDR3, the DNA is TGTGCCAGCAGTTTGTTCCACAGGGGCACCGGGGAGCTGTTTTTT. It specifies CASSLFHRGTGELFF.

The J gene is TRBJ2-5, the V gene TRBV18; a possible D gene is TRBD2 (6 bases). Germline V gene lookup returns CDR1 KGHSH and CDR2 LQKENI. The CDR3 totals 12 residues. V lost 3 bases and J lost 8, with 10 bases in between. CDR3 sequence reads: CASSPGTPTQYF. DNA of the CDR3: TGTGCCAGCTCACCTGGGACTCCCACCCAGTACTTC. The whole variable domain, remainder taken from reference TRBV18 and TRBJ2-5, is NAGVMQNPRHLVRRRGQEARLRCSPMKGHSHVYWYRQLPEEGLKFMVYLQKENIIDESGMPKERFSAEFPKEGPSILRIQQVVRGDSAAYFCASSPGTPTQYFGPGTRLLVL.

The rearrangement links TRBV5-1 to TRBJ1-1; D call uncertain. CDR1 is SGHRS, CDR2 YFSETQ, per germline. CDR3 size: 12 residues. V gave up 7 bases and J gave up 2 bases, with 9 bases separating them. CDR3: CASFTGNTEAFF. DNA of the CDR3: TGCGCCAGCTTCACGGGAAACACTGAAGCTTTCTTT.

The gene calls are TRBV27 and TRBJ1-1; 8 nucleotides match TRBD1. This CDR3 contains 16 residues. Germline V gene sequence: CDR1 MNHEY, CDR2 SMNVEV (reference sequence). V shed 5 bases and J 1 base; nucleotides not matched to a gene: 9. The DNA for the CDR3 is TGTGCCAGCAGTCCGACAGGGGCGAGGTGGAACACTGAAGCTTTCTTT. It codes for CASSPTGARWNTEAFF.

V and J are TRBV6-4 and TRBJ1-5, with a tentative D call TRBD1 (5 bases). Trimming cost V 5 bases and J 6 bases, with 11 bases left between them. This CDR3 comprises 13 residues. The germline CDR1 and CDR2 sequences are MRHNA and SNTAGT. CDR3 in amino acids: CASSLGAGQPQHF. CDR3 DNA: TGTGCCAGCAGTTTAGGGGCTGGTCAGCCCCAGCATTTT.

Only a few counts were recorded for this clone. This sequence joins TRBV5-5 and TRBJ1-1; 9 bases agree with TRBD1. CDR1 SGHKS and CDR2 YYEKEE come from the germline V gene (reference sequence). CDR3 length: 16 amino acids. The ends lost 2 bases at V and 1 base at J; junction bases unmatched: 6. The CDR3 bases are TGTGCCAGCAGCTTAGACAGGGGGGTAAGGAACACTGAAGCTTTCTTT. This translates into CASSLDRGVRNTEAFF. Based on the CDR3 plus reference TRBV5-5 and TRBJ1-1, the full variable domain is DAGVTQSPTHLIKTRGQQVTLRCSPISGHKSVSWYQQVLGQGPQFIFQYYEKEERGRGNFPDRFSARQFPNYSSELNVNALLLGDSALYLCASSLDRGVRNTEAFFGQGTRLTVV.

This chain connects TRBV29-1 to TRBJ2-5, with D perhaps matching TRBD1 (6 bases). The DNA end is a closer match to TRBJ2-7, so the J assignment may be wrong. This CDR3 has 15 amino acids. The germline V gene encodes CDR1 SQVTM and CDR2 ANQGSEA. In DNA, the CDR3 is TGCAGCGTTTGGGACAAAAATCACGGCTCCTACGAGCAGTACTTC. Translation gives CSVWDKNHGSYEQYF.

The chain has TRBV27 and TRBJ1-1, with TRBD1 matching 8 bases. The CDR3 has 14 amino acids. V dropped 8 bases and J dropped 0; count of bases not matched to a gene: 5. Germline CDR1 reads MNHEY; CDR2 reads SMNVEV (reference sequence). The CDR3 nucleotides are TGTGCCAGCTACAGGGGGACCCTGAACACTGAAGCTTTCTTT. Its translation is CASYRGTLNTEAFF.

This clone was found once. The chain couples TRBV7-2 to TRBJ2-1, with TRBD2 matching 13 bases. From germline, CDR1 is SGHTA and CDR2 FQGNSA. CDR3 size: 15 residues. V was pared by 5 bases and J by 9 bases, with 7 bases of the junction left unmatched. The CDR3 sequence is CASSRRTSGRPEQFF. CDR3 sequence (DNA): TGTGCCAGCAGCCGGAGGACTAGCGGGAGACCTGAGCAGTTCTTC.

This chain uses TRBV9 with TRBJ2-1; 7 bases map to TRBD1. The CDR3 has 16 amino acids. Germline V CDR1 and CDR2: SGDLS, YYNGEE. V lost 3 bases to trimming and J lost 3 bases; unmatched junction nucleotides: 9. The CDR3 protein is CASSAQTGNRYNEQFF. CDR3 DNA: TGTGCCAGCAGCGCCCAGACAGGGAATCGCTACAATGAGCAGTTCTTC.

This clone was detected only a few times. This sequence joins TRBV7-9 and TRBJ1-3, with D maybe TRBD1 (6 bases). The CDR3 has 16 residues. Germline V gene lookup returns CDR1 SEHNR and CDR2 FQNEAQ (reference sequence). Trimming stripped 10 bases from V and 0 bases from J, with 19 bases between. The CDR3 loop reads CAISGHGTLSGNTIYF. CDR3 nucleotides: TGTGCCATCTCGGGACACGGAACGCTCTCTGGAAACACCATATATTTT.

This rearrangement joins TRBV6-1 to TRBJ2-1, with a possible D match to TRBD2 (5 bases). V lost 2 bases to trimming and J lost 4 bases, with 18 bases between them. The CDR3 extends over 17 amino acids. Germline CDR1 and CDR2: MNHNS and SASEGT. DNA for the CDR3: TGTGCCAGCAGTGAAATGCAAATAGTTAGGGAGTACAATGAGCAGTTCTTC. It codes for CASSEMQIVREYNEQFF.

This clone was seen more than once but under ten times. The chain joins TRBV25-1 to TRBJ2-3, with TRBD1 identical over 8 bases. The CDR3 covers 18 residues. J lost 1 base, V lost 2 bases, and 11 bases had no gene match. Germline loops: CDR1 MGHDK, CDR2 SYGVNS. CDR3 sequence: CASSEETGEVSGTDTQYF. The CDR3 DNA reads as TGTGCCAGCAGTGAAGAGACAGGGGAGGTAAGCGGCACAGATACGCAGTATTTT.

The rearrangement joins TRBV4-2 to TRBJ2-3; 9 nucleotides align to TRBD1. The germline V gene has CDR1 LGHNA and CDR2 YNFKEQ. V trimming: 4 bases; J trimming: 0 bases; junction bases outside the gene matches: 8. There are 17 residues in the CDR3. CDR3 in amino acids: CASSRDRDSPSTDTQYF. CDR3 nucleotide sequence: TGTGCCAGCAGCCGGGACAGGGATTCGCCCAGCACAGATACGCAGTATTTT.

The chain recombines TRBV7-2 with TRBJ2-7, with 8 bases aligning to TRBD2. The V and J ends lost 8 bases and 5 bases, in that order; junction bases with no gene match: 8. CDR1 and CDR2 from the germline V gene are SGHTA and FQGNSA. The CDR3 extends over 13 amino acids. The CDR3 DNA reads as TGTGCCAGCTGGGGACTAGGCAGGAACGAGCAGTACTTC. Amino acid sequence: CASWGLGRNEQYF.

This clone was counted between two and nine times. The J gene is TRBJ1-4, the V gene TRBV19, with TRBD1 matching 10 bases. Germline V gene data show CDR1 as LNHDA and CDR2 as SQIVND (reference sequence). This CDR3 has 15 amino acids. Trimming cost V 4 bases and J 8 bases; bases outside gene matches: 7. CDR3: CASSKIGTGEEKLFF. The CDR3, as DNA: TGTGCCAGTAGTAAGATCGGGACAGGGGAAGAAAAACTGTTTTTT.

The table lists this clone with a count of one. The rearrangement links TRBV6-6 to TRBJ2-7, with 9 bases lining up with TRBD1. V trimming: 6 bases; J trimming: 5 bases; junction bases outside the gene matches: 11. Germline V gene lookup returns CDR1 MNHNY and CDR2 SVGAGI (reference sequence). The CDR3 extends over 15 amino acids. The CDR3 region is CASRRGGTGRNEQYF. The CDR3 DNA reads TGTGCCAGCAGGAGGGGAGGGACAGGGCGAAACGAGCAGTACTTC.

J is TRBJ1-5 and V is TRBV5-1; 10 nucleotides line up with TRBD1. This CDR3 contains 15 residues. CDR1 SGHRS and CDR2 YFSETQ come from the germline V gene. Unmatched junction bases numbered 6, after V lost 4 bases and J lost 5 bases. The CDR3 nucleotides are TGCGCCAGCAGCGTGGGGACAGGGGAGGATCAGCCCCAGCATTTT. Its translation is CASSVGTGEDQPQHF.